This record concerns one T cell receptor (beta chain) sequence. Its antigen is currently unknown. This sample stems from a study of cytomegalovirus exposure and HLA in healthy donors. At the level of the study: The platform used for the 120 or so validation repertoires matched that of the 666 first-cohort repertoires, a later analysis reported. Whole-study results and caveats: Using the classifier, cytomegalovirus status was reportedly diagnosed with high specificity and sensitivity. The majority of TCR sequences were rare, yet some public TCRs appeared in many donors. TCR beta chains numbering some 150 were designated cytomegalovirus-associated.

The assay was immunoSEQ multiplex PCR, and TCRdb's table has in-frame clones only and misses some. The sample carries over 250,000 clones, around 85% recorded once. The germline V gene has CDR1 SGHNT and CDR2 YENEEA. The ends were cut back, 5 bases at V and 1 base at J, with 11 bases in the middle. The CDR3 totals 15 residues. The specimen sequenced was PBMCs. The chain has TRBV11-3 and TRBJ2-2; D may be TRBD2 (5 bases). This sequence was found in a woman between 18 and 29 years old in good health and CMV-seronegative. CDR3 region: CASSPGLMNTGELFF. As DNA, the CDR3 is TGTGCCAGCAGCCCCGGACTGATGAACACCGGGGAGCTGTTTTTT.